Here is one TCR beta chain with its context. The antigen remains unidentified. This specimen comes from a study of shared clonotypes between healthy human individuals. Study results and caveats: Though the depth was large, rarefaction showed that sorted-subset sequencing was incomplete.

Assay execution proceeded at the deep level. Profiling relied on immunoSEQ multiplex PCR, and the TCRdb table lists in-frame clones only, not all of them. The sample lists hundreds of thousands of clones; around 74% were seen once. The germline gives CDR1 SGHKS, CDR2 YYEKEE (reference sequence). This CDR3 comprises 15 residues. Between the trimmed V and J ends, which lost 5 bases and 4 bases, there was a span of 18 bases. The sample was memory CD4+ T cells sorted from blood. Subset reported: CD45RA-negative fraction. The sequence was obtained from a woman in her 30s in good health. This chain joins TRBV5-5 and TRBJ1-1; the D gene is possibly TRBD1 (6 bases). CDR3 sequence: CASSPKGGRGTEAFF. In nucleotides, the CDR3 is TGTGCCAGCAGTCCCAAGGGGGGAAGGGGCACTGAAGCTTTCTTT.